This is a list of T cell receptor beta chains from one sample in a study of cytomegalovirus exposure and HLA in healthy donors. TCRdb's table, derived via immunoSEQ multiplex PCR, lists solely in-frame clones and lacks some. The repertoire has around 190,000 clones, over 60% of them found once; the top ten carry about 1%. The sample comprised PBMCs. The receptor set was obtained from a woman between 40 and 55 years old in good health and CMV-seronegative. CDR3s include the opening cysteine and the closing phenylalanine or tryptophan. The D gene is left open where the match is weak. Expanded clones are given a class, and other clones once, few, many or no size at all.

J gene: TRBJ2-1; D gene: TRBD2; clone size: -; V gene: TRBV7-3; CDR3 protein: CASSDKGRTSGRYNEQFF; CDR3 DNA: TGTGCCAGCAGCGACAAAGGCCGGACTAGCGGGAGGTACAATGAGCAGTTCTTC
J gene: TRBJ1-4; D gene: -; clone size: -; V gene: TRBV10-1; CDR3 protein: CASTAPGVGTNEKLFF; CDR3 DNA: TGCGCCAGCACTGCGCCAGGGGTAGGAACTAATGAAAAACTGTTTTTT
J gene: TRBJ1-2; D gene: -; clone size: few; V gene: TRBV4-3; CDR3 protein: CASSPPDAGWYGYTF; CDR3 DNA: TGCGCCAGCAGCCCACCCGATGCGGGTTGGTATGGCTACACCTTC
J gene: TRBJ2-3; D gene: TRBD1; clone size: -; V gene: TRBV7-3; CDR3 protein: CASSSQTGETGTQYF; CDR3 DNA: TGTGCCAGCAGCTCACAGACAGGGGAGACGGGTACGCAGTATTTT
J gene: TRBJ1-2; D gene: -; clone size: few; V gene: TRBV10-3; CDR3 protein: CAISESPDGYTF; CDR3 DNA: TGTGCCATCAGTGAGTCCCCAGATGGCTACACCTTC
J gene: TRBJ2-1; D gene: TRBD2; clone size: -; V gene: TRBV5-1; CDR3 protein: CASSFSGSSYNEQFF; CDR3 DNA: TGCGCCAGCAGCTTTAGCGGGAGCTCCTACAATGAGCAGTTCTTC
J gene: TRBJ1-3; D gene: TRBD1; clone size: -; V gene: TRBV11-2; CDR3 protein: CASSLAQGAGNTIYF; CDR3 DNA: TGTGCCAGCAGCTTAGCACAGGGGGCTGGAAACACCATATATTTT
J gene: TRBJ1-3; D gene: -; clone size: -; V gene: TRBV7-8; CDR3 protein: CASSSISGKSSGNTIYF; CDR3 DNA: TGTGCCAGCAGTTCTATTTCCGGGAAGAGCTCTGGAAACACCATATATTTT
J gene: TRBJ2-7; D gene: -; clone size: -; V gene: TRBV5-8; CDR3 protein: CASSLLTPEQYF; CDR3 DNA: TGTGCCAGCAGTTTACTCACTCCCGAGCAGTACTTC
J gene: TRBJ1-2; D gene: -; clone size: -; V gene: TRBV9; CDR3 protein: CASSPLGLGENYGYTF; CDR3 DNA: TGTGCCAGCAGCCCCTTGGGACTCGGGGAGAACTATGGCTACACCTTC
J gene: TRBJ2-7; D gene: TRBD1; clone size: once; V gene: TRBV15; CDR3 protein: CATTKDRASYEQYF; CDR3 DNA: TGTGCCACCACCAAAGACAGGGCGTCCTACGAGCAGTACTTC
J gene: TRBJ2-2; D gene: -; clone size: few; V gene: TRBV6-6; CDR3 protein: CATQTRIPGELFF; CDR3 DNA: TGTGCCACGCAAACTAGGATCCCCGGGGAGCTGTTTTTT
J gene: TRBJ1-3; D gene: -; clone size: -; V gene: TRBV19; CDR3 protein: CASSTNRAAGNTIYF; CDR3 DNA: TGTGCCAGTAGTACCAACAGGGCTGCCGGAAACACCATATATTTT
J gene: TRBJ1-2; D gene: TRBD1; clone size: -; V gene: TRBV7-2; CDR3 protein: CAGIETGLDYGYTF; CDR3 DNA: TGTGCCGGTATTGAGACAGGGTTGGACTATGGCTACACCTTC
J gene: TRBJ1-4; D gene: TRBD1; clone size: once; V gene: TRBV11-3; CDR3 protein: CASSEGASNEKLFF; CDR3 DNA: TGTGCCAGCAGCGAGGGGGCCAGTAATGAAAAACTGTTTTTT
J gene: TRBJ2-7; D gene: TRBD1; clone size: once; V gene: TRBV7-2; CDR3 protein: CASSRQGAEEQYF; CDR3 DNA: TGTGCCAGCAGCCGACAGGGGGCTGAAGAGCAGTACTTC
J gene: TRBJ2-1; D gene: -; clone size: once; V gene: TRBV4-1; CDR3 protein: CASSQEEGASYNEQFF; CDR3 DNA: TGCGCCAGCAGCCAAGAGGAGGGAGCTTCCTACAATGAGCAGTTCTTC
J gene: TRBJ1-5; D gene: -; clone size: -; V gene: TRBV6-5; CDR3 protein: CASSYSYVANQPQHF; CDR3 DNA: TGTGCCAGCAGTTACTCGTATGTCGCGAATCAGCCCCAGCATTTT
J gene: TRBJ1-4; D gene: TRBD1; clone size: -; V gene: TRBV6-5; CDR3 protein: CASSPRTGWIEKLFF; CDR3 DNA: TGTGCCAGCAGTCCCCGGACAGGCTGGATAGAAAAACTGTTTTTT
J gene: TRBJ2-7; D gene: -; clone size: -; V gene: TRBV19; CDR3 protein: CASSSQGKGYEQYF; CDR3 DNA: TGTGCCAGTAGTTCGCAGGGAAAGGGATACGAGCAGTACTTC
J gene: TRBJ2-7; D gene: TRBD1; clone size: -; V gene: TRBV11-2; CDR3 protein: CASSLRTGGAFYEQYF; CDR3 DNA: TGTGCCAGCAGCTTACGGACAGGGGGGGCCTTCTACGAGCAGTACTTC
J gene: TRBJ2-5; D gene: TRBD2; clone size: -; V gene: TRBV7-2; CDR3 protein: CASSSPGGRAGRETQYF; CDR3 DNA: TGTGCCAGCAGCTCCCCCGGCGGGAGGGCGGGTCGAGAGACCCAGTACTTC
J gene: TRBJ1-1; D gene: -; clone size: -; V gene: TRBV7-2; CDR3 protein: CASSLQGRDTEAFF; CDR3 DNA: TGTGCCAGCAGCTTACAGGGAAGGGACACTGAAGCTTTCTTT
J gene: TRBJ1-1; D gene: -; clone size: -; V gene: TRBV30; CDR3 protein: CAWVVGEGAEAFF; CDR3 DNA: TGTGCCTGGGTCGTCGGGGAAGGAGCTGAAGCTTTCTTT
J gene: TRBJ2-7; D gene: -; clone size: -; V gene: TRBV11-2; CDR3 protein: CASSPTTGVISYEQYF; CDR3 DNA: TGTGCCAGCAGCCCGACTACGGGGGTAATCTCCTACGAGCAGTACTTC
J gene: TRBJ1-2; D gene: TRBD1; clone size: once; V gene: TRBV9; CDR3 protein: CASSSRDRAYGYTF; CDR3 DNA: TGTGCCAGCAGCAGCCGGGACAGGGCTTATGGCTACACCTTC
J gene: TRBJ2-2; D gene: TRBD2; clone size: -; V gene: TRBV6-1; CDR3 protein: CASSDPRGANTGELFF; CDR3 DNA: TGTGCCAGCAGTGACCCCCGGGGGGCGAACACCGGGGAGCTGTTTTTT
J gene: TRBJ1-1; D gene: -; clone size: -; V gene: TRBV5-5; CDR3 protein: CASSFWPTEAFF; CDR3 DNA: TGTGCCAGCAGCTTTTGGCCTACTGAAGCTTTCTTT
J gene: TRBJ1-4; D gene: -; clone size: few; V gene: TRBV5-1; CDR3 protein: CASSLGGGNEKLFF; CDR3 DNA: TGCGCCAGCAGCTTGGGGGGGGGTAATGAAAAACTGTTTTTT
J gene: TRBJ1-5; D gene: TRBD1; clone size: once; V gene: TRBV7-8; CDR3 protein: CASSLDRGGQPQHF; CDR3 DNA: TGTGCCAGCAGCTTGGACAGGGGCGGTCAGCCCCAGCATTTT
J gene: TRBJ1-6; D gene: -; clone size: few; V gene: TRBV30; CDR3 protein: CAWSEGGDSPLHF; CDR3 DNA: TGTGCCTGGAGTGAAGGAGGGGATTCACCCCTCCACTTT
J gene: TRBJ2-3; D gene: -; clone size: -; V gene: TRBV9; CDR3 protein: CASSPGTGTSDTQYF; CDR3 DNA: TGTGCCAGCAGCCCCGGGACTGGGACCTCAGATACGCAGTATTTT
J gene: TRBJ1-1; D gene: -; clone size: -; V gene: TRBV19; CDR3 protein: CASNHRAADTEAFF; CDR3 DNA: TGTGCCAGTAATCACAGGGCTGCGGACACTGAAGCTTTCTTT
J gene: TRBJ2-2; D gene: -; clone size: -; V gene: TRBV7-8; CDR3 protein: CASSSGRGNTGELFF; CDR3 DNA: TGTGCCAGCAGCTCAGGCCGGGGGAACACCGGGGAGCTGTTTTTT
J gene: TRBJ2-7; D gene: TRBD1; clone size: -; V gene: TRBV27; CDR3 protein: CASSRQGGPYEQYF; CDR3 DNA: TGTGCCAGCAGTCGACAGGGTGGGCCCTACGAGCAGTACTTC
J gene: TRBJ1-4; D gene: -; clone size: -; V gene: TRBV7-9; CDR3 protein: CSSSLALGEFEEKLFF; CDR3 DNA: TGTTCCAGCAGCTTAGCGCTAGGGGAATTTGAAGAAAAACTGTTTTTT
J gene: TRBJ1-2; D gene: -; clone size: once; V gene: TRBV5-1; CDR3 protein: CASSLDGGDYGYTF; CDR3 DNA: TGCGCCAGCAGCTTGGATGGGGGCGACTATGGCTACACCTTC
J gene: TRBJ1-3; D gene: -; clone size: -; V gene: TRBV4-3; CDR3 protein: CASSQVRGYGNTIYF; CDR3 DNA: TGCGCCAGCAGCCAAGTGCGTGGTTATGGAAACACCATATATTTT
J gene: TRBJ1-3; D gene: TRBD1; clone size: -; V gene: TRBV10-3; CDR3 protein: CAISEQGQSFGNTIYF; CDR3 DNA: TGTGCCATCAGTGAACAGGGACAGTCATTTGGAAACACCATATATTTT
J gene: TRBJ2-7; D gene: -; clone size: once; V gene: TRBV15; CDR3 protein: CATSRDRGQGLKQYF; CDR3 DNA: TGTGCCACCAGCAGAGATCGAGGCCAGGGGCTAAAGCAGTACTTC
J gene: TRBJ2-5; D gene: -; clone size: few; V gene: TRBV5-4; CDR3 protein: CASNFRGGQETQYF; CDR3 DNA: TGTGCCAGCAACTTCCGCGGAGGCCAAGAGACCCAGTACTTC
J gene: TRBJ1-4; D gene: TRBD1; clone size: -; V gene: TRBV5-1; CDR3 protein: CASSLQATGDGEKLFF; CDR3 DNA: TGCGCCAGCAGCCTTCAGGCCACAGGGGATGGAGAAAAACTGTTTTTT
J gene: TRBJ1-2; D gene: -; clone size: -; V gene: TRBV6-1; CDR3 protein: CASRTRDGINYGYTF; CDR3 DNA: TGTGCCAGCAGGACGCGGGACGGCATTAACTATGGCTACACCTTC
J gene: TRBJ1-2; D gene: TRBD1; clone size: -; V gene: TRBV19; CDR3 protein: CASSSDRGDGYTF; CDR3 DNA: TGTGCCAGTAGTTCCGACAGGGGGGATGGCTACACCTTC
J gene: TRBJ1-1; D gene: -; clone size: -; V gene: TRBV6-1; CDR3 protein: CASSGGQPEAFF; CDR3 DNA: TGTGCCAGCAGTGGCGGGCAGCCTGAAGCTTTCTTT
J gene: TRBJ1-2; D gene: -; clone size: -; V gene: TRBV21-1; CDR3 protein: CASSNERTAGGYTF; CDR3 DNA: TGTGCCAGCAGCAATGAGAGGACAGCCGGAGGCTACACCTTC
J gene: TRBJ2-2; D gene: TRBD2; clone size: -; V gene: TRBV7-7; CDR3 protein: CASSWTSGDTGELFF; CDR3 DNA: TGTGCTAGCAGCTGGACTAGCGGGGACACCGGGGAGCTGTTTTTT
J gene: TRBJ2-2; D gene: TRBD2; clone size: -; V gene: TRBV5-1; CDR3 protein: CASSLGLAGLNTGELFF; CDR3 DNA: TGCGCCAGCAGCTTGGGGCTAGCGGGACTCAACACCGGGGAGCTGTTTTTT
J gene: TRBJ2-1; D gene: TRBD1; clone size: -; V gene: TRBV5-1; CDR3 protein: CASSQQGQRNNEQFF; CDR3 DNA: TGCGCCAGCAGCCAGCAGGGACAGAGGAACAATGAGCAGTTCTTC
J gene: TRBJ2-1; D gene: TRBD2; clone size: -; V gene: TRBV7-6; CDR3 protein: CASSLGRGGNEQFF; CDR3 DNA: TGTGCCAGCAGCCTGGGACGCGGGGGCAATGAGCAGTTCTTC
J gene: TRBJ1-3; D gene: -; clone size: once; V gene: TRBV19; CDR3 protein: CASSILWAAQASGNTIYF; CDR3 DNA: TGTGCCAGTAGTATCCTCTGGGCAGCCCAGGCCTCTGGAAACACCATATATTTT